The present T cell receptor (beta chain) was sequenced within a study of CD8 T cells in ankylosing spondylitis. CDR3 size: 14 residues. V lost 5 bases, J lost 6 bases, and 16 bases lay in between. This clonotype was observed at least ten times. What it binds is unknown. Quantitative barcoded 5'-RACE was used to prepare TCR beta libraries. TCRdb reprocessed the 5' RACE reads with MiXCR, giving one entry per CDR3 protein. This table has 200,000 to 250,000 distinct CDR3 sequences, over 9.5% appearing once. Study-level findings and limits: Reportedly, disease-linked clones are significantly enriched in ankylosing spondylitis patients' matched synovial fluid. The study identified a TCR beta motif of under ten highly homologous variants that appeared characteristic of ankylosing spondylitis blood.

The receptor was derived from a male donor with ankylosing spondylitis or in good health (not recorded which). The material sequenced was blood, either unsorted or a sorted T cell fraction (not recorded which). The rearrangement joins TRBV12-3 or TRBV12-4 to TRBJ1-1; D is ambiguous. The CDR3 is CASSLQKWGSEAFF. The CDR3 nucleotides read TGTGCCAGCAGTCTTCAAAAGTGGGGTTCTGAAGCTTTCTTT.